A single T cell receptor beta chain is shown here with its context. This sample is drawn from a study of T cell changes during pregnancy in multiple sclerosis. Libraries were prepared by immunoSEQ multiplex PCR; TCRdb keeps only in-frame clonotypes and omits some of them. The table shows around 75,000 clones, with over 85% occurring only once. Deletions cut 2 bases from V and 0 bases from J, with 11 bases between. The CDR3 spans 15 residues. V and J are TRBV23-1 and TRBJ2-7; D perhaps matches TRBD2 (7 bases). TRBV23-1 is flagged as an ORF with uncertain function. The input for sequencing was CD4+ T cells from peripheral blood mononuclear cells, taken after pregnancy. The TCR originated in a female donor with multiple sclerosis, enrolled in a pregnancy study. The CDR3 bases are TGCGCCAGCAGTCAACCGGGGGGCACCTCCTACGAGCAGTACTTC. Protein sequence: CASSQPGGTSYEQYF.